This T cell receptor (beta chain) came from a study of PD-1 blockade in classical Hodgkin lymphoma. V was pared by 4 bases and J by 4 bases, with 3 bases of the junction left unmatched. CDR3 size: 14 residues. CDR1 is SGHDT and CDR2 is YYEEEE in the germline V gene. As regards this clone: Its specificity is unknown.

Study-level results: Complete responders' baseline diversity resembled that of newly diagnosed patients. A reduction in baseline TCR diversity was reportedly seen in newly diagnosed patients relative to healthy donors. In CD4+ cells, TCR diversity went up significantly by C4D1, but in CD8+ cells it did not.

All the patients suffered relapse after autologous stem cell transplantation, and brentuximab vedotin exposure differed. Classifying best responses yielded complete response, partial response or progressive disease. Here immunoSEQ multiplex PCR was the method, and the copy in TCRdb shows in-frame clones only, minus some. The sample carries about 12,000 clones, about four fifths recorded once. This chain connects TRBV5-6 to TRBJ2-5, with TRBD2 identical over 11 bases. The TCR originated in a human donor with classical Hodgkin lymphoma. The specimen was peripheral blood mononuclear cells (PBMCs), collected at baseline. Written as DNA, the CDR3 is TGTGCCAGCAGCGGAGGACTAGCGGGAGAGACCCAGTACTTC. Translated, it gives CASSGGLAGETQYF.